This T cell receptor beta chain was identified during a study of T cell changes during pregnancy in multiple sclerosis. Method: immunoSEQ multiplex PCR; TCRdb's copy keeps in-frame clones and lacks some. The table includes around 60,000 clones, approximately 94% detected once. This clone was picked up one time. This CDR3 comprises 14 residues. Germline CDR1 is MDHEN and CDR2 is SYDVKM. V lost 10 bases to trimming and J lost 2 bases; unmatched junction nucleotides: 10. This sequence joins TRBV28 and TRBJ1-1; 7 bases agree with TRBD1. The material was CD8+ T cells from peripheral blood mononuclear cells, obtained in the third trimester of pregnancy. The TCR comes from a female donor with multiple sclerosis, enrolled in a pregnancy study. The CDR3 sequence is CAIIENRGNTEAFF. The CDR3 bases are TGTGCCATCATCGAGAACAGGGGCAACACTGAAGCTTTCTTT.